This TCR beta chain derives from a study of blood T cell repertoires in COVID-19. As for the study in general: The United States, Italy and Spain provided the acute and convalescent COVID-19 samples. The analysed material was cDNA or gDNA that came from T cells, B-cell-depleted T cells, or PBMCs.

Cohorts were assigned according to the clinical history that participants reported. Cohort 3 donors were reported recovered after two negative PCRs, clearance, or symptom resolution. Sequencing was performed with immunoSEQ multiplex PCR; in TCRdb, only in-frame clones are kept and a portion is missing. The table records 250,000 or so clones, 86% of them present only once. The V gene's germline CDR1 is SGHTA and CDR2 FQGNSA. V lost 5 bases, J lost 9 bases, and 13 bases lay in between. The CDR3 is 12 residues long. This clone was detected once. The TCR originated in a woman between 45 and 65 years old who had recovered from COVID-19. V gene TRBV7-2 combines with J gene TRBJ2-5; no clear D gene. The sample comprised PBMCs or T cells enriched from blood (not recorded which). The CDR3 spells CASSPPSSAQYF. CDR3 nucleotides: TGTGCCAGCAGCCCCCCCTCATCGGCCCAGTACTTC.